The T cell receptor beta chain described here comes from a study of blood T cell repertoires in COVID-19. Study-level background: There were acute and convalescent COVID-19 samples, and they came from the United States, Italy and Spain. Sample material is recorded as cDNA or gDNA derived from T cells, B-cell-depleted T cells, or PBMCs.

This clone came up a few times. Per the study methods: How many nucleated cells were present was estimated from reference gene primer amplification. Sequenced by immunoSEQ multiplex PCR; TCRdb stores in-frame clones only, minus some. V, J and clone size reflect that table, while D and trimming were determined from the DNA. The sample lists fewer than 200,000 clones, 70% to 90% occurring once. This CDR3 spans 13 amino acids. Germline loops: CDR1 WSHSY, CDR2 SAAADI. Losses at the gene ends were 7 bases for V and 6 bases for J; bases not matched to a gene: 6. This TCR was recovered from a man aged 35 to 55 with active or convalescent COVID-19. J is TRBJ1-5 and V is TRBV10-2; 7 bases map to TRBD1. Sequencing was done on a sample of peripheral blood. The DNA for the CDR3 is TGCGCCAGCAATCCAGGGGGTATTCAGCCCCAGCATTTT. Its translation: CASNPGGIQPQHF.